This T cell receptor (beta chain) was obtained from a study of blood T cell repertoires in COVID-19. Study overall: PBMCs, B-cell-depleted T cells, or T cells were the source of the cDNA or gDNA that made up the material.

Cohort 3 donors were reported recovered after two negative PCRs, clearance, or symptom resolution. Profiling relied on immunoSEQ multiplex PCR, and the TCRdb table lists in-frame clones only, not all of them. This sample has 400,000 or so clones, with roughly nine tenths found just once. The CDR3 runs to 13 residues. Germline CDR1 is MNHEY and CDR2 is SMNVEV (reference sequence). The V gene end was trimmed by 6 bases and the J gene end by 4 bases; junction bases not matched to a gene: 5. Source material: PBMCs or T cells enriched from blood (not recorded which). The TCR was taken from a man younger than 40 who had recovered from COVID-19. V gene TRBV27 combines with J gene TRBJ1-1, with 7 positions matching TRBD1. CDR3: CASRLDRFTEAFF. For the CDR3, the DNA is TGTGCCAGCAGATTGGACAGGTTCACTGAAGCTTTCTTT.